Listed below are T cell receptor beta chains from one sample, sequenced in a study of T cell repertoires in cytomegalovirus infection. These receptors lack a known antigen. TCRdb analysed the reads with MiXCR anew, one entry per CDR3 protein. The data show 450,000 to 650,000 distinct CDR3 sequences, approximately 40% seen once. The starting material was cultured PBMCs, obtained from culture after CMV antigen stimulation. The receptors shown here come from a human donor in good health (CMV status not recorded). Some clones in this sample may be carry-over from other donors' samples. The CDR3 runs from the conserved cysteine through the conserved F or W. The D gene is left open where the match is weak. A row's size may be missing; if present it is once, few, many or a size class.

V gene: TRBV6-2/TRBV6-3; clone size: NA; D gene: NA; J gene: TRBJ1-5; CDR3 DNA: TGTGCCAGCAGTCCTACGAGGTGGAATCAGCCCCAGCATTTT; CDR3 protein: CASSPTRWNQPQHF
V gene: TRBV6-1; clone size: NA; D gene: NA; J gene: TRBJ2-5; CDR3 DNA: TGTGCCAGCAGTGAAACCCCGGGGAGGGGGGAGACCCAGTACTTC; CDR3 protein: CASSETPGRGETQYF
V gene: TRBV7-9; clone size: NA; D gene: NA; J gene: TRBJ2-2; CDR3 DNA: TGTGCCAGCAGCCCCCCCGGAGGGCCGAACACCGGGGAGCTGTTTTTT; CDR3 protein: CASSPPGGPNTGELFF
V gene: TRBV12-3/TRBV12-4; clone size: NA; D gene: TRBD2; J gene: TRBJ2-5; CDR3 DNA: TGTGCCAGCAGTTCTAGCGGGAGCGGGAAGACCCAGTACTTC; CDR3 protein: CASSSSGSGKTQYF
V gene: TRBV7-3; clone size: NA; D gene: TRBD1; J gene: TRBJ2-2; CDR3 DNA: TGTGCCAGCAGCTTAACCAGGGGGCCTGGCGGGGAGCTGTTTTTT; CDR3 protein: CASSLTRGPGGELFF
V gene: TRBV7-6; clone size: NA; D gene: TRBD2; J gene: TRBJ2-5; CDR3 DNA: TGTGCCAGCAGCTCGAGAACCGGGACTAGCAGAGAGACCCAGTACTTC; CDR3 protein: CASSSRTGTSRETQYF
V gene: TRBV7-2; clone size: NA; D gene: NA; J gene: TRBJ2-3; CDR3 DNA: TGTGCCAGCAGAATTGGGGGGGCGGGAAGCACAGATACGAAGTATTTT; CDR3 protein: CASRIGGAGSTDTKYF
V gene: TRBV6-1; clone size: NA; D gene: TRBD1; J gene: TRBJ2-3; CDR3 DNA: TGTGCCAGCGCCCGGGACAGCACGGAAGATACGCAGTATTTT; CDR3 protein: CASARDSTEDTQYF
V gene: TRBV7-2; clone size: NA; D gene: NA; J gene: TRBJ1-2; CDR3 DNA: TGTGCCAGCAGCTCTTTTGTGGGCGCTCGGGGCACCCCTGACGGCTACACCTTC; CDR3 protein: CASSSFVGARGTPDGYTF
V gene: TRBV20-1; clone size: NA; D gene: NA; J gene: TRBJ2-7; CDR3 DNA: TGCAGTGCTAGAGATAGGGGATCTCAGTACTTC; CDR3 protein: CSARDRGSQYF
V gene: TRBV7-8; clone size: many; D gene: NA; J gene: TRBJ2-3; CDR3 DNA: TGTGCCAGCACCTCAGGGCTAGCCGGCACAGATACGCAGTATTTT; CDR3 protein: CASTSGLAGTDTQYF
V gene: TRBV7-2; clone size: few; D gene: NA; J gene: TRBJ1-2; CDR3 DNA: TGTGCCAGCAGCTTTAGTGGCGTTGGCTACACCTTC; CDR3 protein: CASSFSGVGYTF
V gene: TRBV15; clone size: NA; D gene: NA; J gene: TRBJ1-2; CDR3 DNA: TGTGCCACCAGCAGAGATAGGCAGCTCTATGGCTACACCTTC; CDR3 protein: CATSRDRQLYGYTF
V gene: TRBV27; clone size: NA; D gene: NA; J gene: TRBJ2-1; CDR3 DNA: TGTGCCAGCAGTCCAGAACTAGCTCACAATGAGCAGTTCTTC; CDR3 protein: CASSPELAHNEQFF
V gene: TRBV29-1; clone size: NA; D gene: TRBD1; J gene: TRBJ2-1; CDR3 DNA: TGCAGCGCCCCGGGACAGGGCCGGGATGAGCAGTTCTTC; CDR3 protein: CSAPGQGRDEQFF
V gene: TRBV19; clone size: NA; D gene: TRBD2; J gene: TRBJ2-1; CDR3 DNA: TGTGCCAGTAGTATTGGTTGGACTAGCGGGAGGGGTTCCTACAATGAGCAGTTCTTC; CDR3 protein: CASSIGWTSGRGSYNEQFF
V gene: TRBV7-9; clone size: NA; D gene: NA; J gene: TRBJ2-1; CDR3 DNA: TGTGCCAGCAGCCCCCAGGGGACCCCGACTCGGGAGCAGTTCTTC; CDR3 protein: CASSPQGTPTREQFF
V gene: TRBV12-3/TRBV12-4; clone size: NA; D gene: NA; J gene: TRBJ1-1; CDR3 DNA: TGTGCCAGCAGTCTCAGCCCCGGCACTGAAGCTTTCTTT; CDR3 protein: CASSLSPGTEAFF
V gene: TRBV12-3/TRBV12-4; clone size: few; D gene: TRBD2; J gene: TRBJ2-3; CDR3 DNA: TGTGCCAGCAGTTTAACTAGCGGGGTCGCCCAGTATTTT; CDR3 protein: CASSLTSGVAQYF
V gene: TRBV6-1; clone size: NA; D gene: NA; J gene: TRBJ2-3; CDR3 DNA: TGTGCCAGCAGTGAGGGACATGTCGCGACAGATACGCAGTATTTT; CDR3 protein: CASSEGHVATDTQYF
V gene: TRBV7-2; clone size: NA; D gene: NA; J gene: TRBJ2-3; CDR3 DNA: TGTGCCAGCAGCTTACGACAGGCAGATACGCAGTATTTT; CDR3 protein: CASSLRQADTQYF
V gene: TRBV7-3; clone size: NA; D gene: NA; J gene: TRBJ1-2; CDR3 DNA: TGTGCCAGCAGCTTAGGACCCGGTGTTCGCTATGGCTACACCTTC; CDR3 protein: CASSLGPGVRYGYTF
V gene: TRBV7-2; clone size: many; D gene: NA; J gene: TRBJ1-1; CDR3 DNA: TGTGCCAGCAGCTCCACGGGGGTACTTAACACTGAAGCTTTCTTT; CDR3 protein: CASSSTGVLNTEAFF
V gene: TRBV7-2; clone size: few; D gene: NA; J gene: TRBJ1-1; CDR3 DNA: TGTGCCAGCAGCTTAATGCGAGGTTCGGGCACTGAAGCTTTCTTT; CDR3 protein: CASSLMRGSGTEAFF
V gene: TRBV20-1; clone size: NA; D gene: NA; J gene: TRBJ1-3; CDR3 DNA: TGCAGTGCCAGAGATGGACAGTTGGGGGACACCATATATTTT; CDR3 protein: CSARDGQLGDTIYF
V gene: TRBV10-3; clone size: few; D gene: NA; J gene: TRBJ2-2; CDR3 DNA: TGTGCCATCAGCCGGGACTCCACCGGGGAGCTGTTTTTT; CDR3 protein: CAISRDSTGELFF
V gene: TRBV25-1; clone size: few; D gene: NA; J gene: TRBJ2-1; CDR3 DNA: TGTGCCAGCAGTGATGTTGGGCACAATGAGCAGTTCTTC; CDR3 protein: CASSDVGHNEQFF
V gene: TRBV6-2/TRBV6-3; clone size: few; D gene: NA; J gene: TRBJ1-5; CDR3 DNA: TGTGCCAGCAGTTACGAACGGTATCAGCCCCAGCATTTT; CDR3 protein: CASSYERYQPQHF
V gene: TRBV9; clone size: NA; D gene: NA; J gene: TRBJ2-5; CDR3 DNA: TGTGCCAGCACCCCGGGATATGGGGACTTAGAGACCCAGTACTTC; CDR3 protein: CASTPGYGDLETQYF
V gene: TRBV7-9; clone size: few; D gene: NA; J gene: TRBJ2-5; CDR3 DNA: TGTGCCAGCACTTCAAGGGCTATCCAAGAGACCCAGTACTTC; CDR3 protein: CASTSRAIQETQYF
V gene: TRBV20-1; clone size: NA; D gene: NA; J gene: TRBJ1-5; CDR3 DNA: TGCAGTGCTAGAGCGGCAGACAGAGGAACTCAGCCCCAGCATTTT; CDR3 protein: CSARAADRGTQPQHF
V gene: TRBV7-2; clone size: NA; D gene: NA; J gene: TRBJ2-6; CDR3 DNA: TGTGCCAGCAGCTTAATTCCGGGGCTTGGGGCCAACGTCCTGACTTTC; CDR3 protein: CASSLIPGLGANVLTF
V gene: TRBV29-1; clone size: NA; D gene: NA; J gene: TRBJ2-1; CDR3 DNA: TGCAGCGTTGTAGGGGGAGGCGATGAGCAGTTCTTC; CDR3 protein: CSVVGGGDEQFF
V gene: TRBV12-3/TRBV12-4; clone size: NA; D gene: TRBD1; J gene: TRBJ1-1; CDR3 DNA: TGTGCCAGCGCATTTACAGGGGTCAAGGCCATGAACACTGAAGCTTTCTTT; CDR3 protein: CASAFTGVKAMNTEAFF
V gene: TRBV20-1; clone size: few; D gene: TRBD2; J gene: TRBJ2-5; CDR3 DNA: TGCAGTGCGCAGCGGGAGGGCCCGGAGACCCAGTACTTC; CDR3 protein: CSAQREGPETQYF
V gene: TRBV7-9; clone size: few; D gene: NA; J gene: TRBJ2-1; CDR3 DNA: TGTGCCAGCAGCTTTCAGGGTGAGCAGTTCTTC; CDR3 protein: CASSFQGEQFF
V gene: TRBV12-3/TRBV12-4; clone size: few; D gene: NA; J gene: TRBJ1-2; CDR3 DNA: TGTGCCACCCAGGACAGAAACGACTATGGCTACACCTTC; CDR3 protein: CATQDRNDYGYTF
V gene: TRBV6-1; clone size: few; D gene: TRBD1; J gene: TRBJ2-7; CDR3 DNA: TGTGCCAGCAGCCAGACCGGGACAGGGTTATACGAGCAGTACTTC; CDR3 protein: CASSQTGTGLYEQYF
V gene: TRBV4-1; clone size: NA; D gene: TRBD2; J gene: TRBJ2-1; CDR3 DNA: TGCGCCAGCAGCCAACCGGGACTAGGGGGATACAATGAGCAGTTCTTC; CDR3 protein: CASSQPGLGGYNEQFF
V gene: TRBV7-2; clone size: few; D gene: TRBD1; J gene: TRBJ2-5; CDR3 DNA: TGTGCCAGCAGCTTAGCGGGACAGTACCAAGAGACCCAGTACTTC; CDR3 protein: CASSLAGQYQETQYF
V gene: TRBV12-5; clone size: NA; D gene: NA; J gene: TRBJ2-7; CDR3 DNA: TGTGCTAGTGGGAGACGAATCCGGGACGGGGCCTACGAGCAGTACTTC; CDR3 protein: CASGRRIRDGAYEQYF
V gene: TRBV6-2/TRBV6-3; clone size: NA; D gene: TRBD1; J gene: TRBJ2-1; CDR3 DNA: TGTGCCAGCAGTTACCTTTGGACAGGGGATTACAATGAGCAGTTCTTC; CDR3 protein: CASSYLWTGDYNEQFF
V gene: TRBV7-2; clone size: many; D gene: NA; J gene: TRBJ1-1; CDR3 DNA: TGTGCCAGCAGCTTAGACGGCCCCTTGGGCACTGAAGCTTTCTTT; CDR3 protein: CASSLDGPLGTEAFF
V gene: TRBV2; clone size: NA; D gene: TRBD1; J gene: TRBJ2-5; CDR3 DNA: TGTGCCAGCCCGGGACAGCTACAAGAGACCCAGTACTTC; CDR3 protein: CASPGQLQETQYF
V gene: TRBV5-5; clone size: NA; D gene: NA; J gene: TRBJ1-4; CDR3 DNA: TGTGCCAGCAGCCCACTGAGCATCATCAATGAAAAACTGTTTTTT; CDR3 protein: CASSPLSIINEKLFF
V gene: TRBV5-3; clone size: NA; D gene: NA; J gene: TRBJ2-1; CDR3 DNA: TGTGCCAGCAGCTACGATTATAGCTCCTACAATGAGCAGTTCTTC; CDR3 protein: CASSYDYSSYNEQFF
V gene: TRBV7-2; clone size: many; D gene: TRBD1; J gene: TRBJ2-2; CDR3 DNA: TGTGCCAGCAGCTTACGACAGGGGCCCGGGGAGCTGTTTTTT; CDR3 protein: CASSLRQGPGELFF
V gene: TRBV7-4; clone size: NA; D gene: NA; J gene: TRBJ2-5; CDR3 DNA: TGTGCTTGCGGGCAGGACTTCGAGACCCAGTACTTC; CDR3 protein: CACGQDFETQYF
V gene: TRBV6-1; clone size: few; D gene: NA; J gene: TRBJ2-4; CDR3 DNA: TGTGCCAGCAGTGCGGGTTTGGAGTATTTAGCCAAAAACATTCAGTACTTC; CDR3 protein: CASSAGLEYLAKNIQYF
V gene: TRBV5-6; clone size: NA; D gene: NA; J gene: TRBJ1-1; CDR3 DNA: TGTGCCAGCAATCCAGGGCCGATGAACACTGAAGCTTTCTTT; CDR3 protein: CASNPGPMNTEAFF
V gene: TRBV20-1; clone size: NA; D gene: NA; J gene: TRBJ2-7; CDR3 DNA: TGCAGTGCTTCTGATGGGACAAGACCCTACGAGCAGTACTTC; CDR3 protein: CSASDGTRPYEQYF
V gene: TRBV2; clone size: NA; D gene: TRBD2; J gene: TRBJ2-1; CDR3 DNA: TGTGCCAGCAGTGCCCCCGGGAGCGGGGACTACAATGAGCAGTTCTTC; CDR3 protein: CASSAPGSGDYNEQFF
V gene: TRBV7-2; clone size: NA; D gene: NA; J gene: TRBJ2-3; CDR3 DNA: TGTGCCAGCAGCTATGGACCCGGCACAGATACGCAGTATTTT; CDR3 protein: CASSYGPGTDTQYF